Below, 20 T cell receptor beta chains from the same sample are listed, as sequenced in a study of identical twins. MiXCR was run by TCRdb on the 5' RACE reads, yielding one entry per CDR3 protein. The sample yields approximately 500,000 distinct CDR3 sequences, roughly 24% seen once. The data were also submitted as part of a second study, on T cells expressing NK-cell markers.

Sequenced sample: CD4+ T cells sorted from blood. These receptors originate from a woman between 18 and 30 years old in good health.

This chain connects TRBV29-1 to TRBJ2-7, with a possible D match to TRBD1 (5 bases). This CDR3 is 14 amino acids long. Trimming took 4 bases from V and 3 from J, leaving 16 bases between them. Germline lookup yields CDR1 SQVTM and CDR2 ANQGSEA. CDR3 loop: CSVVYHSRGYEQYF. Written as DNA, the CDR3 is TGCAGCGTTGTGTATCATTCTAGGGGCTACGAGCAGTACTTC.

This clonotype occurred many times. The CDR3 spells CSARVGDQPQHF. The CDR3 DNA follows: TGCAGTGCTAGAGTGGGAGATCAGCCCCAGCATTTT. The V and J genes are TRBV20-1 and TRBJ1-5; D gene ambiguous. Trimming left V 1 base short and J 5 bases short, with 6 bases between. This CDR3 comprises 12 residues. Germline values: CDR1 DFQATT, CDR2 SNEGSKA (reference sequence).

The chain employs TRBV6-1 and TRBJ2-2, with D maybe TRBD2 (6 bases). V was trimmed by 6 bases and J by 4 bases, leaving 15 bases between them. The CDR3 sequence is 15 residues long. Germline lookup yields CDR1 MNHNS and CDR2 SASEGT. The CDR3 reads CASRPGLGGTGELFF. Here the CDR3 DNA reads TGTGCCAGCAGACCGGGACTCGGGGGCACCGGGGAGCTGTTTTTT.

This clonotype was detected a few times. The chain is built from TRBV7-9 and TRBJ2-3, with D perhaps given as TRBD1 or TRBD2 (6 bases each). Germline lookup yields CDR1 SEHNR and CDR2 FQNEAQ (reference sequence). The CDR3 is 14 residues long. V dropped 5 bases and J dropped 4 bases, with 13 bases sitting between them. The chain's CDR3 is CASSLLGGADTQYF. The DNA for the CDR3 is TGTGCCAGCAGCCTCTTGGGGGGCGCAGATACGCAGTATTTT.

The chain combines TRBV20-1 with TRBJ2-3; 8 bases line up with TRBD2. Germline V gene sequence: CDR1 DFQATT, CDR2 SNEGSKA (reference sequence). The CDR3 sequence is 15 residues long. V dropped 1 base and J dropped 4; count of bases not matched to a gene: 7. The CDR3: CSARVYLREADTQYF. CDR3 DNA sequence: TGCAGTGCTAGAGTCTATTTGCGGGAGGCAGATACGCAGTATTTT.

The rearrangement uses TRBV4-3 and TRBJ2-2; tentatively, D is TRBD2 (6 bases). The CDR3 runs 17 residues. Looked up from germline, CDR1 is LGHNA and CDR2 is YSLEER. Trimming took off 2 bases at V and 6 bases at J, with 19 bases between the two ends. The CDR3 bases are TGCGCCAGCAGCCAATCTACCGGGAGATACACCCCCGGGGAGCTGTTTTTT. Its translation is CASSQSTGRYTPGELFF.

At least ten counts were recorded for this clonotype. The V and J genes are TRBV5-6 and TRBJ2-7; D is ambiguous. The CDR3 has 12 residues. Germline V CDR1 and CDR2: SGHDT, YYEEEE. V was cut by 5 bases and J by 3 bases, with 9 bases left in between. The CDR3 sequence is CASSLRDYEQYF. The CDR3 DNA sequence: TGTGCCAGCAGTTTAAGGGACTACGAGCAGTACTTC.

The genes are TRBV29-1 and TRBJ2-1; weak D call: TRBD2 (6 bases). Germline V CDR1 and CDR2: SQVTM, ANQGSEA. V lost 4 bases and J 7 bases, leaving 20 bases between the germline ends. The CDR3 length is 15 residues. The CDR3 protein is CSVGSNTGGKNEQFF. The CDR3 coding sequence is TGCAGCGTTGGGTCTAACACCGGGGGAAAGAATGAGCAGTTCTTC.

This clonotype turned up a few times. J is TRBJ2-5 and V is TRBV9; maybe TRBD1 (6 bases). The ends were cut back, 1 base at V and 4 bases at J, with 14 bases in the middle. CDR3 length: 15 amino acids. Germline assignment: CDR1 SGDLS and CDR2 YYNGEE. CDR3 nucleotides: TGTGCCAGCAGCGTACACAGGGCTGATAGAGAGACCCAGTACTTC. It translates to CASSVHRADRETQYF.

This clonotype was counted only a few times. The chain has TRBV5-5 and TRBJ2-3, with D hard to call. There are 14 residues in the CDR3. V shed 1 base and J shed 6 bases, with 12 bases lying between them. Germline-derived CDR1 and CDR2 are SGHKS and YYEKEE (reference sequence). The CDR3 DNA follows: TGTGCCAGCAGCTTGACCCCCCTGGGGGATACGCAGTATTTT. This sequence encodes CASSLTPLGDTQYF.

V usage is TRBV12-3 or TRBV12-4 and J usage is TRBJ2-2; 9 bases are a match to TRBD2. The V and J ends lost 5 bases and 1 base, in that order; junction bases with no gene match: 8. The CDR3 contains 17 residues. The CDR3 coding sequence is TGTGCCAGCAGTAAAAGAGGACTAGCGATGAACACCGGGGAGCTGTTTTTT. This sequence encodes CASSKRGLAMNTGELFF.

The CDR3 reads CSARGSGGVLQYF. CDR3 bases: TGCAGTGCTAGAGGCAGCGGGGGGGTCCTACAGTACTTC. V gene TRBV20-1 combines with J gene TRBJ2-5; 10 bases align to TRBD2. The CDR3 covers 13 residues. V dropped 1 base and J dropped 11; count of bases not matched to a gene: 7. CDR1 is DFQATT and CDR2 is SNEGSKA in the germline V gene (reference sequence).

This clonotype appeared a few times. The V gene is TRBV20-1, the J gene TRBJ1-1; D is perhaps TRBD1 (5 bases). The V end lost 4 bases, the J end lost 5 bases, and 8 bases lay between the germline ends. The length of the CDR3 is 11 residues. CDR1 and CDR2 (germline): DFQATT, SNEGSKA (reference sequence). The CDR3 DNA reads TGCAGTGCTACAAGGGGTACTGAAGCTTTCTTT. This codes for CSATRGTEAFF.

The chain recombines TRBV20-1 with TRBJ1-4; no clear D. Trimming removed 5 bases from V and 7 bases from J, with 17 bases in between. The germline gives CDR1 DFQATT, CDR2 SNEGSKA (reference sequence). The CDR3 sequence is 14 residues long. CDR3 coding DNA: TGCAGTGCTCCCGTTTGGACCGGCGGTGAAAAACTGTTTTTT. Translation gives CSAPVWTGGEKLFF.

This clonotype was found a few times. This sequence joins TRBV6-2 or TRBV6-3 and TRBJ2-3; 16 bases fit TRBD2. V was clipped by 8 bases and J by 8 bases; unmatched bases: 22. Looked up from germline, CDR1 is MNHEY and CDR2 is SVGEGT. This CDR3 contains 20 residues. CDR3 sequence: CASRRRFYGGLAGGPVTQYF. The DNA for the CDR3 is TGTGCCAGCCGCCGAAGATTCTACGGGGGACTAGCGGGAGGGCCTGTTACGCAGTATTTT.

This clonotype was recorded a few times. The rearrangement links TRBV15 to TRBJ1-1, with a tentative D call TRBD1 (6 bases). V was shortened by 6 bases and J by 1 base, with 9 bases between the two germline ends. The CDR3 covers 13 residues. The germline V gene has CDR1 LNHNV and CDR2 YYDKDF (reference sequence). As DNA, the CDR3 is TGTGCCACCAGGAAGACAGGGAACACTGAAGCTTTCTTT. Its protein is CATRKTGNTEAFF.

The CDR3 here is CSASVGSEAFF. The CDR3 coding sequence is TGCAGTGCTAGTGTGGGCAGTGAAGCTTTCTTT. V gene TRBV20-1 combines with J gene TRBJ1-1; D gene ambiguous. The CDR3 is 11 residues long. CDR1 DFQATT and CDR2 SNEGSKA come from the germline V gene (reference sequence). Trimming left V 3 bases short and J 7 bases short, with 9 bases between.

The rearrangement links TRBV6-2 or TRBV6-3 to TRBJ2-3; TRBD1 matches 8 bases. The trim removed 2 bases at V and 2 bases at J, leaving 9 bases unmatched. The CDR3 length is 17 residues. In germline, CDR1 is MNHEY, CDR2 SVGEGT. CDR3 DNA: TGTGCCAGCAGTTACCCTACCGGGACAGGTTTCACAGATACGCAGTATTTT. Protein sequence: CASSYPTGTGFTDTQYF.

To note about this clonotype: Germline is not matched at one junction end, which may reflect a read error. The rearrangement joins TRBV5-1 to TRBJ1-5, with D unclear. Germline assignment: CDR1 SGHRS and CDR2 YFSETQ. The CDR3 runs to 15 residues. CDR3 amino acids: CASSPGLSSNQPRHF. The CDR3 coding sequence is TGCGCCAGCAGCCCCGGACTAAGTAGCAATCAGCCCCGGCATTTT. Variable domain in full (rest from reference TRBV5-1 and TRBJ1-5): KAGVTQTPRYLIKTRGQQVTLSCSPISGHRSVSWYQQTPGQGLQFLFEYFSETQRNKGNFPGRFSGRQFSNSRSEMNVSTLELGDSALYLCASSPGLSSNQPRHFGDGTRLSIL.

The chain employs TRBV6-2 or TRBV6-3 and TRBJ2-7; the match to TRBD1 covers 7 bases. The J segment lost 0 bases and the V segment lost 6 bases, leaving 8 bases of the junction unmatched. This CDR3 is built from 15 residues. Germline assignment: CDR1 MNHEY and CDR2 SVGEGT. DNA for the CDR3: TGTGCCAGCAGGTCTACAGGGGTTGGCTCCTACGAGCAGTACTTC. It specifies CASRSTGVGSYEQYF.